This TCR beta chain was observed in a study of blood T cells in healthy people across ages. As for the study in general: Template switching picked up about one barcoded beta molecule for each two T cells. Study-wide results and limits: Diversity figures based on one million T cells were deemed too low.

This clonotype has more than one count but fewer than ten. Its antigen is as yet unknown. The second PCR ran about 6 to 12 cycles with a sample-barcoded 5' primer and J-beta primers. TCRdb ran MiXCR on the 5' RACE reads and lists one entry per CDR3 protein. The data show about 970,000 distinct CDR3 sequences, about 53% seen once. There are 14 residues in the CDR3. Germline V gene lookup returns CDR1 SGHDN and CDR2 FVKESK. Trimming removed 3 bases from V and 4 bases from J; junction bases left unmatched: 1. The rearrangement joins TRBV14 to TRBJ1-2; TRBD1 matches at 11 bases. Sequenced input: blood. The clonotype was recovered from a woman aged 55 to 70 in good health. The CDR3 spells CASSQGTGGYGYTF. The CDR3 bases are TGTGCCAGCAGCCAGGGGACAGGGGGCTATGGCTACACCTTC.